The T cell receptor (beta chain) described here comes from a study of identical twins. Worth noting for this clonotype: The antigen is undetermined.

One entry per CDR3 protein results from TCRdb running MiXCR on the 5' RACE reads. This sample yields 550,000 to 800,000 distinct CDR3 sequences, of which 7.1% are seen a single time; 1.6% belongs to the top ten. Whole-study results and caveats: With beta out-of-frame sequences, excess sharing by twins was weaker.

Healthy Caucasians made up all donors. V was cut by 6 bases and J by 5 bases, with 10 bases left in between. This CDR3 comprises 12 residues. The same data also contributed to another study, on yellow fever vaccine responses in identical twins.

The J gene is TRBJ2-5, the V gene TRBV12-3 or TRBV12-4; the D is unclear. The sample comprised PBMCs. The clonotype originates from a woman between 18 and 30 years old in good health. The CDR3 protein is CASSRRAETQYF. The CDR3 DNA follows: TGTGCCAGCAGCCGGAGAGCTGAGACCCAGTACTTC.